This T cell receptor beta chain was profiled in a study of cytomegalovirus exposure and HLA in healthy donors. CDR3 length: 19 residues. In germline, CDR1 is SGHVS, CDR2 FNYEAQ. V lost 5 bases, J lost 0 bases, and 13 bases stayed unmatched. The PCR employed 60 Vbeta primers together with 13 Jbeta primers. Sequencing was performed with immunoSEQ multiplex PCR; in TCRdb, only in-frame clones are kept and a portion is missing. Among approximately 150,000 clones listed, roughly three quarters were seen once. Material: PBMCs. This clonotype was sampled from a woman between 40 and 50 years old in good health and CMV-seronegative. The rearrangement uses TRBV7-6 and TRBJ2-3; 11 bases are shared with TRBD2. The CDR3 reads CASSGRLAGPSWSTDTQYF. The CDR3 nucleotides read TGTGCCAGCAGCGGCCGACTAGCGGGACCGAGTTGGAGCACAGATACGCAGTATTTT.